Below, 12 T cell receptor beta chains from the same sample are listed, as sequenced in a study of sequential checkpoint blockade in melanoma. Data came from immunoSEQ multiplex PCR; TCRdb stores just in-frame clones and leaves some out. The profile shows around 26,000 clones, about three quarters of them singletons. This sample's treatment: randomized to nivolumab then ipilimumab (arm A) or the reverse (arm B). The specimen was CD8+ T cells sorted from blood (inferred from file names), collected from a patient given nivolumab and ipilimumab in sequence. The receptors come from a human donor with melanoma.

This clone is a singleton in its sample. This chain links TRBV5-1 with TRBJ2-7; possibly TRBD2 for D (5 bases). The CDR3 totals 12 residues. Per the germline V gene, CDR1 is SGHRS and CDR2 is YFSETQ. Deletions cut 0 bases from V and 5 bases from J, with 6 bases between. CDR3 residues: CASSLAGNEQYF. CDR3 in DNA: TGCGCCAGCAGCTTGGCGGGGAACGAGCAGTACTTC.

V gene TRBV27 combines with J gene TRBJ2-7; D perhaps matches TRBD2 (7 bases). The CDR3 has 15 residues. Trimming took off 5 bases at V and 4 bases at J, with 18 bases between the two ends. Germline values: CDR1 MNHEY, CDR2 SMNVEV (reference sequence). The DNA of the CDR3 is TGTGCCAGCAGTCCCTCGGGGGGCATGGGATACGAGCAGTACTTC. Protein sequence: CASSPSGGMGYEQYF.

This clone is large. The CDR3 bases are TGTGCCAGCGGACGGACAGGGGGTTACACCGGGGAGCTGTTTTTT. Protein product: CASGRTGGYTGELFF. This chain links TRBV6-4 with TRBJ2-2; TRBD1 agrees at 10 bases. This CDR3 has 15 residues. Unmatched junction bases numbered 6, after V lost 8 bases and J lost 3 bases. Germline values: CDR1 MRHNA, CDR2 SNTAGT.

V gene TRBV9 combines with J gene TRBJ2-3; a possible D gene is TRBD2 (6 bases). Trimming took off 0 bases at V and 0 bases at J, with 11 bases between the two ends. This CDR3 region has 16 residues. From germline, CDR1 is SGDLS and CDR2 YYNGEE. The DNA of the CDR3 is TGTGCCAGCAGCGTAGCGGGCGGGGTTAGCACAGATACGCAGTATTTT. Translation: CASSVAGGVSTDTQYF.

The chain couples TRBV7-8 to TRBJ2-7; the D gene is possibly TRBD2 (6 bases). Germline loops: CDR1 SGHVS, CDR2 FQNEAQ. Trimming took off 5 bases at V and 4 bases at J, with 15 bases between the two ends. This CDR3 has 14 amino acids. CDR3 in amino acids: CASSTRKGGYEQYF. DNA for the CDR3: TGTGCCAGCAGCACGCGAAAGGGAGGATACGAGCAGTACTTC.

The chain combines TRBV5-5 with TRBJ2-2; 12 bases map to TRBD2. V shed 4 bases and J 6 bases; nucleotides not matched to a gene: 7. CDR1 is SGHKS and CDR2 is YYEKEE in the germline V gene (reference sequence). The CDR3 has 16 amino acids. The CDR3 DNA sequence: TGTGCCAGCAGCCACGGACTAGCGGGAACGGCCGGGGAGCTGTTTTTT. This translates into CASSHGLAGTAGELFF. Full variable domain (missing parts from reference TRBV5-5 and TRBJ2-2): DAGVTQSPTHLIKTRGQQVTLRCSPISGHKSVSWYQQVLGQGPQFIFQYYEKEERGRGNFPDRFSARQFPNYSSELNVNALLLGDSALYLCASSHGLAGTAGELFFGEGSRLTVL.

V and J are TRBV7-3 and TRBJ2-1, with 10 bases lining up with TRBD2. J gave up 6 bases and V 6 bases, and 2 bases lay outside the gene matches. Germline-derived CDR1 and CDR2 are SGHTA and FQGTGA. The CDR3 has 13 residues. The CDR3 sequence is CASRTSGTNEQFF. The CDR3 DNA reads TGTGCCAGCAGAACTAGCGGGACCAATGAGCAGTTCTTC.

The rearrangement links TRBV9 to TRBJ2-1, with TRBD2 as a possible D gene (5 bases). The V end was cut by 0 bases, the J end by 8 bases, with 12 bases between. CDR1 and CDR2 (germline): SGDLS, YYNGEE. The CDR3 sequence is 14 residues long. CDR3 DNA: TGTGCCAGCAGCGTAGACGGTAGCGACGATGAGCAGTTCTTC. Its translation is CASSVDGSDDEQFF.

The gene calls are TRBV6-5 and TRBJ1-1; D gene uncertain. Looked up from germline, CDR1 is MNHEY and CDR2 is SVGAGI. CDR3 length equals 15 residues. V lost 6 bases, J lost 0 bases, and 14 bases lay in between. CDR3 in DNA: TGTGCCAGCAGCCCCGATTTGCAGGTGAACACTGAAGCTTTCTTT. It specifies CASSPDLQVNTEAFF.

This rearrangement joins TRBV7-3 to TRBJ2-3; D gene uncertain. The CDR3 length is 16 residues. The germline CDR1 and CDR2 sequences are SGHTA and FQGTGA. V dropped 1 base and J dropped 0 bases, with 11 bases sitting between them. CDR3 in DNA: TGTGCCAGCAGCTTAAGTTTAGACTCTAGCACAGATACGCAGTATTTT. Its protein product is CASSLSLDSSTDTQYF.

The chain is built from TRBV18 and TRBJ1-1; 7 bases are a match to TRBD1. V was pared by 3 bases and J by 5 bases, with 6 bases of the junction left unmatched. The CDR3 totals 14 residues. Germline-derived CDR1 and CDR2 are KGHSH and LQKENI. Here the CDR3 DNA reads TGTGCCAGCTCACCTCGGGACAGCCCAACTGAAGCTTTCTTT. It translates to CASSPRDSPTEAFF.

This sequence joins TRBV6-5 and TRBJ2-3; 9 bases match TRBD1. Germline CDR1 and CDR2: MNHEY and SVGAGI. V trimming: 4 bases; J trimming: 2 bases; junction bases outside the gene matches: 7. The CDR3 runs to 16 residues. CDR3 residues: CASSWVHRGHTDTQYF. The CDR3 bases are TGTGCCAGCAGTTGGGTCCACAGGGGGCACACAGATACGCAGTATTTT.